Listed here are 2 T cell receptor beta chains from one sample, sequenced in a study of blood T cell repertoires in COVID-19. Some clones are missing from TCRdb's copy, which holds only in-frame ones; the method was immunoSEQ multiplex PCR. Of a few hundred thousand clones listed, roughly 82% were seen once; the top ten hold 1.2% to 1.5%. Sequencing input: peripheral blood. The receptors come from a woman aged 40 to 55 who had recovered from COVID-19.

The chain recombines TRBV19 with TRBJ2-2, with TRBD1 as a possible D gene (7 bases). The CDR3 has 15 residues. Germline V gives CDR1 LNHDA, CDR2 SQIVND (reference sequence). Deletions cut 5 bases from V and 1 base from J, with 11 bases between. Here the CDR3 reads CASSVQGGNTGELFF. In DNA, the CDR3 is TGTGCCAGTAGTGTTCAGGGGGGGAACACCGGGGAGCTGTTTTTT.

The chain combines TRBV7-8 with TRBJ2-7; D not certain. The germline V gene encodes CDR1 SGHVS and CDR2 FQNEAQ. CDR3 length: 11 residues. Trimming left V 0 bases short and J 5 bases short, with 2 bases between. CDR3 sequence (DNA): TGTGCCAGCAGCTTAGCTAACGAGCAGTACTTC. Residues: CASSLANEQYF.